One sample yielded the 20 T cell receptor beta chains listed below, sequenced in a study of T cell repertoires in cytomegalovirus infection. These TCRs are of unknown antigen specificity. MiXCR was run by TCRdb on the reads, yielding one entry per CDR3 protein. This sample yields 300,000 to 400,000 distinct CDR3 sequences, of which more than 20% are seen a single time; approximately 12% belongs to the top ten. The sequenced sample was cultured PBMCs, obtained from culture after CMV antigen stimulation. All receptors derive from a human donor in good health (CMV status not recorded). Some clones in this sample may be carry-over from other donors' samples.

The CDR3 DNA reads as TGTGCCACCAGTGACGCCCGGGACAGAAACTACAATGAGCAGTTCTTC. As protein: CATSDARDRNYNEQFF. The chain joins TRBV24-1 to TRBJ2-1, with 7 bases that match TRBD1. V was pared by 4 bases and J by 3 bases, with 8 bases of the junction left unmatched. The CDR3 length is 16 residues. CDR1 and CDR2 from the germline V gene are KGHDR and SFDVKD.

The genes are TRBV27 and TRBJ2-7, with TRBD2 matching over 13 bases. The CDR3 runs 16 residues. The V gene end was trimmed by 7 bases and the J gene end by 3 bases; junction bases not matched to a gene: 9. Germline CDR1 is MNHEY and CDR2 is SMNVEV (reference sequence). CDR3 in DNA: TGTGCCAGCACTAAATCCCGGACTAGCGGGGGCTACGAGCAGTACTTC. The encoded protein is CASTKSRTSGGYEQYF.

The chain uses TRBV12-3 or TRBV12-4 and TRBJ2-7; D call uncertain. The CDR3 loop spans 13 amino acids. V was clipped by 8 bases and J by 2 bases, with 13 bases between them. CDR3 residues: CASSLVAPYEQYV. The CDR3 DNA reads TGTGCCAGCTCCCTCGTGGCACCCTACGAGCAGTACGTC.

The CDR3 DNA reads as TGTGCCATCAGTGAAAACAGGGAAAGCTCTTCACCCCTCCACTTT. Translated, it gives CAISENRESSSPLHF. The chain uses TRBV10-3 and TRBJ1-6, with D possibly matching TRBD1 (6 bases). The V end lost 3 bases, the J end lost 9 bases, and 15 bases lay between the germline ends. Germline lookup yields CDR1 ENHRY and CDR2 SYGVKD. The length of the CDR3 is 15 residues.

The chain combines TRBV25-1 with TRBJ1-2; the D gene is possibly TRBD1 (6 bases). CDR1 is MGHDK and CDR2 is SYGVNS in the germline V gene. The CDR3 is made up of 14 amino acids. Trimming pared 6 bases from V and 3 bases from J, leaving 14 bases between. CDR3 in amino acids: CASRPGGRDYGYTF. The CDR3, as DNA: TGTGCCAGCAGACCTGGGGGCAGGGACTATGGCTACACCTTC.

The J gene is TRBJ2-7, the V gene TRBV28, with 9 bases aligning to TRBD2. This CDR3 has 14 amino acids. Germline values: CDR1 MDHEN, CDR2 SYDVKM. After removal of 5 bases from V and 7 bases from J, the junction contained 9 bases not matched to a gene. The CDR3 is CASSPTSLAGEQYV. Written as DNA, the CDR3 is TGTGCCAGCAGTCCGACAAGCCTAGCGGGAGAGCAGTACGTC.

V gene TRBV27 combines with J gene TRBJ1-2; 7 nucleotides match TRBD1. V lost 5 bases to trimming and J lost 4 bases; unmatched junction nucleotides: 7. This CDR3 is built from 14 residues. Germline V lookup: CDR1 MNHEY, CDR2 SMNVEV (reference sequence). As DNA, the CDR3 is TGTGCCAGCAGTCCAACCGGGACAGTCTATGGCTACACCTTC. Its protein product is CASSPTGTVYGYTF.

This clonotype was counted only a few times. The chain joins TRBV7-8 to TRBJ2-2; possibly TRBD1 for D (7 bases). Per the germline V gene, CDR1 is SGHVS and CDR2 is FQNEAQ. V lost 3 bases to trimming and J lost 6 bases, with 17 bases between them. This CDR3 contains 16 residues. The CDR3 sequence is CASSLGGQLGAGELFF. The CDR3 DNA is TGTGCCAGCAGCTTGGGGGGACAGCTGGGAGCCGGGGAGCTGTTTTTT.

This clonotype was detected ten times or more. The chain combines TRBV7-2 with TRBJ2-2; possibly TRBD2 for D (5 bases). This CDR3 has 15 residues. Germline V CDR1 and CDR2: SGHTA, FQGNSA. The V and J ends lost 5 bases and 6 bases respectively, with 16 bases between them. The DNA for the CDR3 is TGTGCCAGCAGCCCCAACTCCGAGAGGGCCGGGGAGCTGTTTTTT. It is translated as CASSPNSERAGELFF.

This clonotype appeared a few times. The chain links TRBV7-2 to TRBJ1-2; weak D call: TRBD1 (6 bases). This CDR3 is built from 14 residues. Trimming left V 2 bases short and J 8 bases short, with 15 bases between. CDR1 and CDR2 from the germline V gene are SGHTA and FQGNSA. The CDR3 is CASSLSRGARGYTF. The CDR3 region has the DNA TGTGCCAGCAGCTTAAGTCGGGGGGCGAGGGGCTACACCTTC.

This clonotype was found many times. The chain combines TRBV7-8 with TRBJ2-1; 16 nucleotides match TRBD2. In germline, CDR1 is SGHVS, CDR2 FQNEAQ. The V and J ends lost 6 bases and 4 bases, in that order; junction bases with no gene match: 9. This CDR3 is 18 amino acids long. The CDR3 region has the DNA TGTGCCAGCAGGGGACTAGCGGGAGGGAAAAGTGGATACAATGAGCAGTTCTTC. It specifies CASRGLAGGKSGYNEQFF.

This clonotype was picked up a small number of times. This chain links TRBV7-2 with TRBJ2-1, with TRBD1 as a possible D gene (5 bases). The CDR3 contains 15 residues. The V end was cut by 1 base, the J end by 9 bases, with 16 bases between. Looked up from germline, CDR1 is SGHTA and CDR2 is FQGNSA. The CDR3 coding sequence is TGTGCCAGCAGCTTAGAGGGGAACGTTTTGGGTGAGCAGTTCTTC. Its translation is CASSLEGNVLGEQFF.

The J gene is TRBJ2-1, the V gene TRBV4-1, with 10 nucleotides matching TRBD2. The CDR3 covers 17 residues. Unmatched junction bases numbered 10, after V lost 3 bases and J lost 5 bases. In germline, CDR1 is MGHRA, CDR2 YSYEKL. The CDR3 loop reads CASSQVRGLAENNEQFF. The CDR3, as DNA: TGCGCCAGCAGCCAGGTCCGCGGACTAGCGGAAAACAATGAGCAGTTCTTC.

The DNA of the CDR3 is TGTGCCAGCAGTTACTTACAGGGAAAAGGGAATCAGCCCCAGCATTTT. Amino acid sequence: CASSYLQGKGNQPQHF. This chain connects TRBV6-6 to TRBJ1-5, with D possibly being TRBD1 (6 bases). Trimming stripped 1 base from V and 4 bases from J, with 14 bases between. The CDR3 extends over 16 amino acids. In germline, CDR1 is MNHNY, CDR2 SVGAGI (reference sequence).

V and J are TRBV20-1 and TRBJ2-7, with D tentatively TRBD1 or TRBD2 (5 bases each). The CDR3 sequence is 13 residues long. V lost 6 bases and J 5 bases, leaving 17 bases between the germline ends. CDR1 and CDR2 from the germline V gene are DFQATT and SNEGSKA (reference sequence). Here the CDR3 reads CSATDRGEHEQYF. Written as DNA, the CDR3 is TGCAGTGCCACTGATAGGGGAGAGCACGAGCAGTACTTC.

The genes are TRBV6-1 and TRBJ2-7; D remains unclear. Germline V gene sequence: CDR1 MNHNS, CDR2 SASEGT. V lost 4 bases and J 6 bases, leaving 10 bases between the germline ends. The CDR3 is 12 amino acids. The CDR3 region has the DNA TGTGCCAGCAGTGTGGGGTCTCCCGAGCAGTACTTC. Translating gives CASSVGSPEQYF.

V is TRBV7-2 and J is TRBJ2-7; D is possibly TRBD1 (6 bases). V was clipped by 5 bases and J by 0 bases, with 14 bases between them. CDR1 and CDR2 (germline): SGHTA, FQGNSA. The CDR3 runs 15 residues. The CDR3 protein is CASSVGTRSSYEQYV. In DNA, the CDR3 is TGTGCCAGCAGCGTCGGGACAAGGAGCTCCTACGAGCAGTACGTC.

The chain employs TRBV11-3 and TRBJ2-5, with TRBD1 as a possible D gene (6 bases). Trimming took off 0 bases at V and 2 bases at J, with 10 bases between the two ends. The CDR3 is made up of 15 amino acids. CDR1 is SGHNT, CDR2 YENEEA, per germline. The CDR3 DNA sequence: TGTGCCAGCAGCTTAGATGGACAGAGACAAGAGACCCAGTACTTC. This translates into CASSLDGQRQETQYF.

As concerns this clonotype: Its ends do not fully match the called genes, so a read error is possible. V usage is TRBV4-1 and J usage is TRBJ2-1, with 10 bases identical to TRBD1. This CDR3 has 15 amino acids. Looked up from germline, CDR1 is MGHRA and CDR2 is YSYEKL. CDR3 residues: CASSHAGQGGNGQFF. As DNA, the CDR3 is TGCGCCAGCAGCCATGCCGGACAGGGGGGAAATGGGCAGTTCTTC.

This clonotype was seen more than once but under ten times. The V call is TRBV9, the J call TRBJ2-3, with D perhaps TRBD2 (5 bases). CDR3 length equals 15 residues. The ends were cut back, 0 bases at V and 0 bases at J, with 8 bases in the middle. Germline loops: CDR1 SGDLS, CDR2 YYNGEE. CDR3 region: CASSVAERSTDTQYF. The CDR3 DNA reads TGTGCCAGCAGCGTAGCTGAGCGGAGCACAGATACGCAGTATTTT.